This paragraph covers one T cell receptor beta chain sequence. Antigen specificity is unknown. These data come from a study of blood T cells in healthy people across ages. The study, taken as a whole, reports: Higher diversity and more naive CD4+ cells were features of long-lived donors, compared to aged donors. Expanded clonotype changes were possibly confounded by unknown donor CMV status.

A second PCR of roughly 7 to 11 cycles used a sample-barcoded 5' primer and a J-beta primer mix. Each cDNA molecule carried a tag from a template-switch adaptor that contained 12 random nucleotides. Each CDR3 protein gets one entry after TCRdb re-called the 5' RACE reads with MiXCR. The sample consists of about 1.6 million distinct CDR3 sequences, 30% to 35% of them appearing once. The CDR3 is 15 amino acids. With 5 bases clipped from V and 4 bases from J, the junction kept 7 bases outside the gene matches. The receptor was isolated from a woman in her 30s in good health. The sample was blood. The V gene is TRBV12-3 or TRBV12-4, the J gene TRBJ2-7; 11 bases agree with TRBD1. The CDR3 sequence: CASSAGTGGRYEQYF. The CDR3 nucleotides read TGTGCCAGCAGTGCCGGGACAGGGGGTCGGTACGAGCAGTACTTC.